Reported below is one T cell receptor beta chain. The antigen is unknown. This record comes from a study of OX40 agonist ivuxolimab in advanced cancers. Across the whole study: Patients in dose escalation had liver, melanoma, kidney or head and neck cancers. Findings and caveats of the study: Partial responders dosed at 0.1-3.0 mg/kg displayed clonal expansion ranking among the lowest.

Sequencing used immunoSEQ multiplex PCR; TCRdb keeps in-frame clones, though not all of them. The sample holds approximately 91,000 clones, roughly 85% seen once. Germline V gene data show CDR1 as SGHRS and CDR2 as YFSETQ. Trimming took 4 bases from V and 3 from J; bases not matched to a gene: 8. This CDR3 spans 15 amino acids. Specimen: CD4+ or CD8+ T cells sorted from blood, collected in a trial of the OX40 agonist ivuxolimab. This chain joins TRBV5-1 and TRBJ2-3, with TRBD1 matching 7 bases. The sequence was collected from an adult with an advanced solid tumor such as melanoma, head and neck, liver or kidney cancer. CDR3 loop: CASSARLQGTDTQYF. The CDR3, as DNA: TGCGCCAGCAGCGCACGCTTACAGGGGACAGATACGCAGTATTTT.